This passage covers 10 T cell receptor beta chains from one sample sequenced in a study of vaccination and CD4 T cells after COVID-19. The Oncomine TCR Beta short-read assay was applied to DNA of cultured CD4+ T cells. TCRdb reprocessed the PCR reads with MiXCR, giving one entry per CDR3 protein. The sample yields roughly 16,000 distinct CDR3 sequences, roughly 45% seen once. The treatment was: approximately 11-day PBMC culture with coronavirus spike peptide pools or control peptides (ViraFEST assay). Their antigens remain unidentified. The sequences come from CD4+ T cells from blood, cultured in vitro, collected before SARS-CoV-2 vaccination. The receptors originated from a human donor who had recovered from COVID-19.

Here the CDR3 reads CASSPRSIKPQHF. CDR3 DNA: TGTGCCAGCAGCCCCCGTAGTATCAAGCCCCAGCATTTT. This chain joins TRBV28 and TRBJ1-5, with unresolved D. The length of the CDR3 is 13 residues. The germline CDR1 and CDR2 sequences are MDHEN and SYDVKM. V shed 6 bases and J shed 8 bases, with 14 bases lying between them.

The genes are TRBV6-1 and TRBJ1-3; TRBD1 matches 8 bases. This CDR3 spans 15 amino acids. V shed 6 bases, J shed 3 bases, and the junction held 7 bases outside the gene matches. Germline V gives CDR1 MNHNS, CDR2 SASEGT. CDR3 loop: CASREDRVNGNTIYF. The CDR3 nucleotides read TGTGCCAGCAGAGAGGACAGGGTGAATGGAAACACCATATATTTT.

This clonotype was observed a handful of times. The genes are TRBV20-1 and TRBJ1-6, with D possibly TRBD1 on 6 matching bases. The CDR3 loop spans 13 amino acids. CDR1 is DFQATT and CDR2 is SNEGSKA in the germline V gene (reference sequence). V was clipped by 7 bases and J by 7 bases, with 14 bases between them. The CDR3 sequence: CSVQGLENSPLHF. CDR3 sequence (DNA): TGCAGTGTCCAGGGGCTGGAAAATTCACCCCTCCACTTT.

The rearrangement links TRBV28 to TRBJ2-7; D uncertain. V lost 3 bases to trimming and J lost 1 base, with 13 bases between them. This CDR3 spans 15 amino acids. The germline gives CDR1 MDHEN, CDR2 SYDVKM. The CDR3 DNA reads TGTGCCAGCAGTTTGGGCCGGAGACGTTCCTACGAGCAGTACTTC. It codes for CASSLGRRRSYEQYF.

The gene calls are TRBV18 and TRBJ1-6; D call uncertain. Germline V gives CDR1 KGHSH, CDR2 LQKENI. The CDR3 contains 15 residues. Trimming shortened V by 3 bases and J by 6 bases, and 12 bases separated the two germline ends. CDR3 in DNA: TGTGCCAGCTCACCTGACGCGCACCGTAATTCACCCCTCCACTTT. Protein sequence: CASSPDAHRNSPLHF.

This sequence joins TRBV12-3 or TRBV12-4 and TRBJ1-2; D unclear. Between the trimmed V and J ends, which lost 5 bases and 4 bases, there was a span of 11 bases. The CDR3 contains 13 residues. CDR3 bases: TGTGCCAGCAGTCACGGACGGACCTATGGCTACACCTTC. Protein product: CASSHGRTYGYTF.

The CDR3 loop reads CASSYFQDEATQYF. The CDR3 DNA reads TGTGCCAGCAGTTACTTTCAGGACGAAGCGACCCAGTACTTC. This chain links TRBV6-2 or TRBV6-3 with TRBJ2-5; D not certain. V lost 1 base and J 7 bases, leaving 13 bases between the germline ends. This CDR3 has 14 residues. Germline V CDR1 and CDR2: MNHEY, SVGEGT.

The rearrangement uses TRBV7-9 and TRBJ1-4, with a tentative D call TRBD1 (6 bases). V lost 1 base, J lost 2 bases, and 17 bases lay in between. This CDR3 comprises 18 residues. Germline CDR1 is SEHNR and CDR2 is FQNEAQ (reference sequence). In DNA form, the CDR3 reads TGTGCCAGCAGCTTAGTACAGGGTTCAAGGGCGACTAATGAAAAACTGTTTTTT. This codes for CASSLVQGSRATNEKLFF.

This clonotype was seen a handful of times. The chain combines TRBV29-1 with TRBJ1-5; D perhaps matches TRBD1 (6 bases). Trimming removed 5 bases at V and 2 bases at J, with 7 bases between. The CDR3 has 12 residues. Germline loops: CDR1 SQVTM, CDR2 ANQGSEA. For the CDR3, the DNA is TGCAGCGTTCGACAGGGCAATCAGCCCCAGCATTTT. It is translated as CSVRQGNQPQHF. Drawing the rest from reference TRBV29-1 and TRBJ1-5, the complete variable domain is SAVISQKPSRDICQRGTSLTIQCQVDSQVTMMFWYRQQPGQSLTLIATANQGSEATYESGFVIDKFPISRPNLTFSTLTVSNMSPEDSSIYLCSVRQGNQPQHFGDGTRLSIL.

CDR3 region: CASSLDTGSYNEQFF. As DNA, the CDR3 is TGTGCCAGCAGCTTAGATACCGGCTCCTACAATGAGCAGTTCTTC. The chain carries TRBV11-3 and TRBJ2-1; the D is unclear. Germline V CDR1 and CDR2: SGHNT, YENEEA. This CDR3 is built from 15 residues. V was cut by 0 bases and J by 0 bases, with 6 bases left in between.